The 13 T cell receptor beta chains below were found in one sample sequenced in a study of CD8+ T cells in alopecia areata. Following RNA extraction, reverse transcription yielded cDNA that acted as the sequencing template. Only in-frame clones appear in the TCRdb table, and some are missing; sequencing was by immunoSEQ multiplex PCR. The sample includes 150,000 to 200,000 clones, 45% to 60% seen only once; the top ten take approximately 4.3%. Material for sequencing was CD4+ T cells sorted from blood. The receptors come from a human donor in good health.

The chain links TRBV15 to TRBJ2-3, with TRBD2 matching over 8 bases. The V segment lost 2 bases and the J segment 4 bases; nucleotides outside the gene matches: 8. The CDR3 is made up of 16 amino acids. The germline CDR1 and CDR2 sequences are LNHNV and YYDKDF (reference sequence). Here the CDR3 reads CATSRRGSGSPDTQYF. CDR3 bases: TGTGCCACCAGCAGACGGGGGAGCGGGAGCCCAGATACGCAGTATTTT. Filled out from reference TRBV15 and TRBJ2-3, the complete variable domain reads DAMVIQNPRYQVTQFGKPVTLSCSQTLNHNVMYWYQQKSSQAPKLLFHYYDKDFNNEADTPDNFQSRRPNTSFCFLDIRSPGLGDTAMYLCATSRRGSGSPDTQYFGPGTRLTVL.

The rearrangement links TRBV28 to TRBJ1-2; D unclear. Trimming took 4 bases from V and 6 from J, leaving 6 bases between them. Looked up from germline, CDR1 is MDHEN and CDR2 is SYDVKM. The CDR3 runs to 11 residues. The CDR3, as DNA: TGTGCCAGCAGTTACAGTCATGGCTACACCTTC. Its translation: CASSYSHGYTF.

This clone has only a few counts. The CDR3 sequence is CASSPITDTQYF. The CDR3 bases are TGTGCCAGCTCACCCATCACAGATACGCAGTATTTT. The chain joins TRBV18 to TRBJ2-3; D is undetermined. The CDR3 is 12 residues long. Germline V gives CDR1 KGHSH, CDR2 LQKENI. V was trimmed by 3 bases and J by 2 bases, leaving 3 bases between them. The variable domain in full, completed from reference TRBV18 and TRBJ2-3, reads NAGVMQNPRHLVRRRGQEARLRCSPMKGHSHVYWYRQLPEEGLKFMVYLQKENIIDESGMPKERFSAEFPKEGPSILRIQQVVRGDSAAYFCASSPITDTQYFGPGTRLTVL.

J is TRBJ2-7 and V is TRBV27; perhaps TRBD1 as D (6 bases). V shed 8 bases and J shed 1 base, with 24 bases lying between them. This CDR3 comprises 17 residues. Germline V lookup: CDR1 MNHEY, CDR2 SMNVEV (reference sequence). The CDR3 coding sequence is TGTGCCAGCGGTCTCTTTTTCGTGGGACAATCATCCTACGAGCAGTACTTC. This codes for CASGLFFVGQSSYEQYF.

The CDR3 spells CASSQVARGRGTDTQYF. CDR3 nucleotide sequence: TGCGCCAGCAGCCAAGTAGCCAGGGGGCGCGGCACAGATACGCAGTATTTT. This chain joins TRBV4-1 and TRBJ2-3; 8 bases are shared with TRBD1. Germline V CDR1 and CDR2: MGHRA, YSYEKL. CDR3 size: 17 residues. V lost 1 base to trimming and J lost 1 base; unmatched junction nucleotides: 7.

The CDR3 reads CASRFGVGTEAFF. CDR3 nucleotides: TGTGCCAGCAGGTTTGGGGTGGGGACTGAAGCTTTCTTT. V gene TRBV28 combines with J gene TRBJ1-1; D ambiguous. Germline CDR1 is MDHEN and CDR2 is SYDVKM. The CDR3 has 13 residues. Trimming cost V 6 bases and J 5 bases, with 13 bases left between them.

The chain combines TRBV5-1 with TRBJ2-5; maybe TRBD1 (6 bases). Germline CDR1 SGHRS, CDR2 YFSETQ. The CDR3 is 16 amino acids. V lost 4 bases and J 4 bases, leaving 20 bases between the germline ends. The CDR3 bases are TGCGCCAGCAGCATTTATACAGGGTATCCCCGAGAGACCCAGTACTTC. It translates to CASSIYTGYPRETQYF.

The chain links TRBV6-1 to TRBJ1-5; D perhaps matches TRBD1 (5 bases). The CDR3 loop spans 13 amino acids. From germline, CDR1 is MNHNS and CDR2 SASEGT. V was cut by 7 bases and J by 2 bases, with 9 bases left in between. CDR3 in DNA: TGTGCCAGCACCCGGGACGGCAATCAGCCCCAGCATTTT. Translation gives CASTRDGNQPQHF.

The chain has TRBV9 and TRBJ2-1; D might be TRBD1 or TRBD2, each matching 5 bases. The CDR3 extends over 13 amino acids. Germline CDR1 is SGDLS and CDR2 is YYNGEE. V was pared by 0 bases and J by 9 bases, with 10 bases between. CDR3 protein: CASSVDEGSEQFF. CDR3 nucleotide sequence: TGTGCCAGCAGCGTAGACGAGGGGAGTGAGCAGTTCTTC. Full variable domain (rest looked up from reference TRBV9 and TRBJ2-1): DSGVTQTPKHLITATGQRVTLRCSPRSGDLSVYWYQQSLDQGLQFLIQYYNGEERAKGNILERFSAQQFPDLHSELNLSSLELGDSALYFCASSVDEGSEQFFGPGTRLTVL.

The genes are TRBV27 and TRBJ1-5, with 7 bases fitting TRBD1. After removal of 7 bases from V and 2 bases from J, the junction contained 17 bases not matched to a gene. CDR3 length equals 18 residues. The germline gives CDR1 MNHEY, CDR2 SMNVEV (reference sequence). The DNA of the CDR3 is TGTGCCAGCACCCCCCTGGGGGGCAGGGGGATCGGCAATCAGCCCCAGCATTTT. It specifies CASTPLGGRGIGNQPQHF.

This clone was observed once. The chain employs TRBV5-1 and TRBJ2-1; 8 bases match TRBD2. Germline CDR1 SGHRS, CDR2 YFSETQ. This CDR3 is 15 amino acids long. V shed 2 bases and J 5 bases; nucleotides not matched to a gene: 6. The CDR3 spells CASSLAGVPHNEQFF. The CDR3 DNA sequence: TGCGCCAGCAGCTTAGCGGGAGTTCCCCACAATGAGCAGTTCTTC.

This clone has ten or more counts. In nucleotides, the CDR3 is TGCAGCGTTGATCCACTAGCGGGGAGCTCCTACAATGAGCAGTTCTTC. Protein product: CSVDPLAGSSYNEQFF. The rearrangement joins TRBV29-1 to TRBJ2-1; TRBD2 matches 10 bases. Germline trimming cut 3 bases from V and 0 bases from J; bases unmatched to any gene: 5. Germline CDR1 is SQVTM and CDR2 is ANQGSEA. CDR3 length: 16 amino acids.

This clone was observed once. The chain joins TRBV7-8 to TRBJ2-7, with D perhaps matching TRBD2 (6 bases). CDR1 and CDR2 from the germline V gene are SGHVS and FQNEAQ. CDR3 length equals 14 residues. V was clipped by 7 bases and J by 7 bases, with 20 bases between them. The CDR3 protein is CASTLTTSRSEQYF. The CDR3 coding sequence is TGTGCCAGCACCCTAACCACTAGCCGATCGGAGCAGTACTTC.